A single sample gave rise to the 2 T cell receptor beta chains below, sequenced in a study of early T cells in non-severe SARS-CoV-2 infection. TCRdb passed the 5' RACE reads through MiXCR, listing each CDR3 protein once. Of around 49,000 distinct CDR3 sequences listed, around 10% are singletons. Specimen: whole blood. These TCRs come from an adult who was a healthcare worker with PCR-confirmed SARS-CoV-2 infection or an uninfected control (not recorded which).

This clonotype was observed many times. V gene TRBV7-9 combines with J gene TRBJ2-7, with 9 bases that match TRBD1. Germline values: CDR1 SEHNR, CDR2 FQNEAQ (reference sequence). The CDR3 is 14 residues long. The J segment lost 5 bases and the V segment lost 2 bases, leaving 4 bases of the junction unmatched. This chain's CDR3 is CASSLYRGPNEQYF. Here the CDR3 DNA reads TGTGCCAGCAGCTTATACAGGGGGCCCAACGAGCAGTACTTC.

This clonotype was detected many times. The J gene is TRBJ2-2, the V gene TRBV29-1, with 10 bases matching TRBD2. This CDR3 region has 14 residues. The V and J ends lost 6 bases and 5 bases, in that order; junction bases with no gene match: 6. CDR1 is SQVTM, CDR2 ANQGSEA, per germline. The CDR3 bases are TGCAGCGTCAGGACTAGCGGAGATACCGGGGAGCTGTTTTTT. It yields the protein CSVRTSGDTGELFF.